The entry below describes one T cell receptor beta chain. The antigen is unknown. The CDR3 has 12 amino acids. The ends were cut back, 5 bases at V and 1 base at J, with 9 bases in the middle. The germline V gene has CDR1 SQVTM and CDR2 ANQGSEA. This specimen comes from a study of OX40 agonist ivuxolimab in advanced cancers. Study-wide background: At doses from 0.01 to 10 mg/kg, patients were given intravenous ivuxolimab every 2 weeks. From 23 to 79 years was the age range, with a mean of roughly 64 years, and roughly 83% were male.

The method was immunoSEQ multiplex PCR; TCRdb's version includes in-frame clones alone and lacks a portion of them. This sample has over 100,000 clones; 80% to 90% occur once, and the top ten carry 0.55%. Overall study findings and caveats: The specificity for antigen of the expanded peripheral T cells was not determined. Expansion of clones was among the lowest in partial responders at 0.1-3.0 mg/kg.

This sample comprised CD4+ or CD8+ T cells sorted from blood, obtained in a trial of the OX40 agonist ivuxolimab. The rearrangement joins TRBV29-1 to TRBJ2-7; D unclear. This clonotype was sampled from an adult with an advanced solid tumor such as melanoma, head and neck, liver or kidney cancer. The DNA for the CDR3 is TGCAGCGTTATTAGAGATTCCTACGAGCAGTACTTC. This sequence encodes CSVIRDSYEQYF.